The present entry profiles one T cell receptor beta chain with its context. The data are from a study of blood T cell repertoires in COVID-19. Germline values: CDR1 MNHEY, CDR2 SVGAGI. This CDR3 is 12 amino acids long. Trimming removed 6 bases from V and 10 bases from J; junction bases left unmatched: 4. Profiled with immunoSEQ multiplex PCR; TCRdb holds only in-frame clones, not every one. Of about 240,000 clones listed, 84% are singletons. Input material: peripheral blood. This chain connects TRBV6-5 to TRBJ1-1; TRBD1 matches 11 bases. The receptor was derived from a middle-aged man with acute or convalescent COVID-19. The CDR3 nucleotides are TGTGCCAGCAGCACGGACAGGGGGCGAGCTTTCTTT. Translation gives CASSTDRGRAFF.